This is a list of T cell receptor beta chains from one sample in a study of technical replicates of blood from four donors. TCRdb's table, derived via immunoSEQ multiplex PCR, lists solely in-frame clones and lacks some. The table shows some 70,000 clones, with around 91% occurring only once. Input material: T cells isolated from PBMCs. The receptors stem from a human donor in good health. The CDR3 runs from the conserved cysteine through the conserved F or W. D genes are given only for firm matches. Clone size is stated in some rows and not others, as once, few, many or a class when expanded.

V gene: TRBV7-8; J gene: TRBJ1-2; CDR3 length: 15; clone size: once; D gene: TRBD1; CDR3 DNA: TGTGCCAGCAGCGCCGACAGGGGCCTTAACTATGGCTACACCTTC; CDR3 protein: CASSADRGLNYGYTF
V gene: TRBV29-1; J gene: TRBJ1-5; CDR3 length: 14; clone size: NA; D gene: TRBD1; CDR3 DNA: TGCAGCGTTAAGGGACAGGGAGACGGTCAGCCCCAGCATTTT; CDR3 protein: CSVKGQGDGQPQHF
V gene: TRBV6-6; J gene: TRBJ2-3; CDR3 length: 15; clone size: NA; D gene: NA; CDR3 DNA: TGTGCCAGCAGTTACTCGTCCGGCTCCCGGGGTACGCAGTATTTT; CDR3 protein: CASSYSSGSRGTQYF
V gene: TRBV7-8; J gene: TRBJ1-2; CDR3 length: 15; clone size: NA; D gene: NA; CDR3 DNA: TGTGCCAGCAGCCCCTCGGTAGGGGGGGCTTATGGCTACACCTTC; CDR3 protein: CASSPSVGGAYGYTF
V gene: TRBV6-6; J gene: TRBJ1-4; CDR3 length: 14; clone size: NA; D gene: NA; CDR3 DNA: TGTGCCAGCAGGCTGATGGGGGGTAATGAAAAACTGTTTTTT; CDR3 protein: CASRLMGGNEKLFF
V gene: TRBV13; J gene: TRBJ1-5; CDR3 length: 18; clone size: NA; D gene: NA; CDR3 DNA: TGTGCCAGCAGCTCCTACTACCGACACAACAGGGCCCCCCAGCCCCAGCATTTT; CDR3 protein: CASSSYYRHNRAPQPQHF
V gene: TRBV18; J gene: TRBJ1-4; CDR3 length: 15; clone size: NA; D gene: TRBD1; CDR3 DNA: TGTGCCAGCTCCACTAGCGGGACAGGGGGTGAAAAACTGTTTTTT; CDR3 protein: CASSTSGTGGEKLFF
V gene: TRBV30; J gene: TRBJ1-1; CDR3 length: 13; clone size: NA; D gene: TRBD1; CDR3 DNA: TGTGCCTGGAGTGGACAGGGGGGCACTGAAGCTTTCTTT; CDR3 protein: CAWSGQGGTEAFF
V gene: TRBV7-9; J gene: TRBJ2-1; CDR3 length: 12; clone size: NA; D gene: TRBD2; CDR3 DNA: TGTGCCAGCAGCTCTTTAGCGGGAGGGGGGTTCTTC; CDR3 protein: CASSSLAGGGFF
V gene: TRBV18; J gene: TRBJ2-5; CDR3 length: 14; clone size: once; D gene: NA; CDR3 DNA: TGTGCCAGCTCACCAAGGCTAGCACAAGAGACCCAGTACTTC; CDR3 protein: CASSPRLAQETQYF
V gene: TRBV7-2; J gene: TRBJ2-1; CDR3 length: 13; clone size: NA; D gene: NA; CDR3 DNA: TGTGCCAGCAGCTTATCAGCTAGAAATGAGCAGTTCTTC; CDR3 protein: CASSLSARNEQFF
V gene: TRBV19; J gene: TRBJ2-7; CDR3 length: 14; clone size: NA; D gene: TRBD1; CDR3 DNA: TGTGCCAGTACCCCCGGACAGGGCGGCTACGAGCAGTACTTC; CDR3 protein: CASTPGQGGYEQYF
V gene: TRBV7-3; J gene: TRBJ2-7; CDR3 length: 14; clone size: once; D gene: TRBD1; CDR3 DNA: TGTGCCAGCAGCTCTGGGACAGGGCCTAACGAGCAGTACTTC; CDR3 protein: CASSSGTGPNEQYF
V gene: TRBV18; J gene: TRBJ1-1; CDR3 length: 15; clone size: NA; D gene: NA; CDR3 DNA: TGTGCCAGCTCACTCGGCGCCCAGGGTAACACTGAAGCTTTCTTT; CDR3 protein: CASSLGAQGNTEAFF
V gene: TRBV7-2; J gene: TRBJ1-2; CDR3 length: 13; clone size: NA; D gene: TRBD1; CDR3 DNA: TGTGCCAGCAGCCCCCGGGACAGCTATGGCTACACCTTC; CDR3 protein: CASSPRDSYGYTF
V gene: TRBV5-7; J gene: TRBJ1-2; CDR3 length: 15; clone size: NA; D gene: NA; CDR3 DNA: TGTGCCAGCAGCACGTCGGGGATCCGGGGCTATGGCTACACCTTC; CDR3 protein: CASSTSGIRGYGYTF
V gene: TRBV11-3; J gene: TRBJ2-5; CDR3 length: 14; clone size: NA; D gene: NA; CDR3 DNA: TGTGCCAGCAGTTCAAGCCTAGCCCAGGAGACCCAGTACTTC; CDR3 protein: CASSSSLAQETQYF
V gene: TRBV10-3; J gene: TRBJ1-4; CDR3 length: 15; clone size: NA; D gene: NA; CDR3 DNA: TGTGCCATCAGTGACAAGGCGGCAACTAATGAAAAACTGTTTTTT; CDR3 protein: CAISDKAATNEKLFF
V gene: TRBV7-9; J gene: TRBJ1-1; CDR3 length: 13; clone size: few; D gene: NA; CDR3 DNA: TGTGCCAGCAGCTTAGGGGGCAGGACTGAAGCTTTCTTT; CDR3 protein: CASSLGGRTEAFF
V gene: TRBV7-9; J gene: TRBJ2-3; CDR3 length: 16; clone size: NA; D gene: TRBD2; CDR3 DNA: TGTGCCAGCAGCTCTACTCGCGGGAGGAGGTCAGATACGCAGTATTTT; CDR3 protein: CASSSTRGRRSDTQYF
V gene: TRBV18; J gene: TRBJ2-7; CDR3 length: 17; clone size: once; D gene: TRBD2; CDR3 DNA: TGTGCCAGCTCCTCGACCAGGCGGGGGGGCGCTTATAACGAGCAGTACTTC; CDR3 protein: CASSSTRRGGAYNEQYF
V gene: TRBV5-1; J gene: TRBJ2-1; CDR3 length: 16; clone size: NA; D gene: TRBD1; CDR3 DNA: TGCGCCAGCTATGAAGAGAGGACAGGGTTTACCAATGAGCAGTTCTTC; CDR3 protein: CASYEERTGFTNEQFF
V gene: TRBV27; J gene: TRBJ2-7; CDR3 length: 14; clone size: NA; D gene: NA; CDR3 DNA: TGTGCCAGCAGTACTAGCTTAGGGGCTTACGAGCAGTACTTC; CDR3 protein: CASSTSLGAYEQYF
V gene: TRBV28; J gene: TRBJ1-2; CDR3 length: 15; clone size: NA; D gene: NA; CDR3 DNA: TGTGCCAGCAGTCTCAAGACAGGTCCTAACTATGGCTACACCTTC; CDR3 protein: CASSLKTGPNYGYTF
V gene: TRBV19; J gene: TRBJ1-1; CDR3 length: 14; clone size: few; D gene: NA; CDR3 DNA: TGTGCCACCCAACCGCGGCCAGGGGTTACTGAAGCTTTCTTT; CDR3 protein: CATQPRPGVTEAFF
V gene: TRBV14; J gene: TRBJ2-1; CDR3 length: 14; clone size: once; D gene: NA; CDR3 DNA: TGTGCCAGCAGCCCCCTTAGCGGATACAATGAGCAGTTCTTC; CDR3 protein: CASSPLSGYNEQFF
V gene: TRBV21-1; J gene: TRBJ2-7; CDR3 length: 15; clone size: NA; D gene: NA; CDR3 DNA: TGTGCCAGCAGCATCAGGTCGGAGGGCCCCTACGAGCAGTACTTC; CDR3 protein: CASSIRSEGPYEQYF
V gene: TRBV7-3; J gene: TRBJ2-1; CDR3 length: 16; clone size: NA; D gene: NA; CDR3 DNA: TGTGCCAGCAGCTTCGGGACTTCAGGCATTTACAATGAGCAGTTCTTC; CDR3 protein: CASSFGTSGIYNEQFF
V gene: TRBV9; J gene: TRBJ1-1; CDR3 length: 14; clone size: few; D gene: NA; CDR3 DNA: TGTGCCAGCAGCCCAGGGACACCGAACACTGAAGCTTTCTTT; CDR3 protein: CASSPGTPNTEAFF
V gene: TRBV28; J gene: TRBJ1-2; CDR3 length: 14; clone size: NA; D gene: NA; CDR3 DNA: TGTGCCAGCAGTCTCGGACTCATGAACTATGGCTACACCTTC; CDR3 protein: CASSLGLMNYGYTF
V gene: TRBV29-1; J gene: TRBJ1-2; CDR3 length: 10; clone size: once; D gene: NA; CDR3 DNA: TGCAGCGTGACCGAGGGAGGCGGCACCTTC; CDR3 protein: CSVTEGGGTF
V gene: TRBV7-9; J gene: TRBJ2-1; CDR3 length: 10; clone size: once; D gene: NA; CDR3 DNA: TGTGCCAGCGCCGGGACTTGGCAGTTCTTC; CDR3 protein: CASAGTWQFF
V gene: TRBV9; J gene: TRBJ2-7; CDR3 length: 16; clone size: NA; D gene: TRBD1; CDR3 DNA: TGTGCCAGCAGCGCCTACGGACAGGGGGGTCGTTACGAGCAGTACTTC; CDR3 protein: CASSAYGQGGRYEQYF
V gene: TRBV7-8; J gene: TRBJ1-2; CDR3 length: 16; clone size: NA; D gene: NA; CDR3 DNA: TGTGCCAGCAGTATTGGGCCAGGCGATGTCCCGGGGGGCTACACCTTC; CDR3 protein: CASSIGPGDVPGGYTF
V gene: TRBV27; J gene: TRBJ2-5; CDR3 length: 12; clone size: NA; D gene: NA; CDR3 DNA: TGTGCCAGCAGTTCCACTAGTAAGACCCAGTACTTC; CDR3 protein: CASSSTSKTQYF
V gene: TRBV21-1; J gene: TRBJ2-7; CDR3 length: 16; clone size: NA; D gene: NA; CDR3 DNA: TGTGCCAGCAGCAAAGCGCAGCGGGAGTGTCTTTTGGAGCAGTACTTC; CDR3 protein: CASSKAQRECLLEQYF
V gene: TRBV7-9; J gene: TRBJ1-1; CDR3 length: 15; clone size: NA; D gene: TRBD1; CDR3 DNA: TGTGCCAGCAGCCAGGGACAGGGGAGGTGGACTGAAGCTTTCTTT; CDR3 protein: CASSQGQGRWTEAFF
V gene: TRBV9; J gene: TRBJ2-5; CDR3 length: 15; clone size: NA; D gene: NA; CDR3 DNA: TGTGCCAGCAGCGTGGGCGCGGGGAGCCAAGAGACCCAGTACTTC; CDR3 protein: CASSVGAGSQETQYF
V gene: TRBV27; J gene: TRBJ2-3; CDR3 length: 16; clone size: NA; D gene: TRBD1; CDR3 DNA: TGTGCCAGCAGTACCCGCAGGGGGCAGGGCACAGATACGCAGTATTTT; CDR3 protein: CASSTRRGQGTDTQYF
V gene: TRBV30; J gene: TRBJ1-2; CDR3 length: 12; clone size: NA; D gene: TRBD1; CDR3 DNA: TGTGCCGTAACCGGGACAGCCTATGGCTACACCTTC; CDR3 protein: CAVTGTAYGYTF